This T cell receptor beta chain emerged from a study of vaccination effects on CD4 cells after COVID-19. Study-wide results and caveats: Substantial clonal contraction characterized both infection- and vaccine-induced clones late after vaccination. Healthy vaccinees' vaccine-induced clones included only 1 of 255 that recognized common cold coronaviruses.

For this clone: Its antigen is currently unknown.

Produced via immunoSEQ multiplex PCR; TCRdb's table is partial and in-frame only. The data contain tens of thousands of clones, around 82% of them seen just once; the ten biggest clones take up about 1.6%. With the ViraFEST assay, the study expanded antigen-specific CD4+ T cells using viral peptide pools, then sequenced them. When about ten days of culture had elapsed, CD4+ T cells were isolated. Participants received two doses of either the BNT162b2 or mRNA-1273 vaccine. According to the study, vaccine recipients showed no prior SARS-CoV-2 infection and negative nucleocapsid antibodies. Half-medium changes using IL-2 medium occurred on days 3 and 7. Germline V gene data show CDR1 as MNHEY and CDR2 as SVGAGI. This CDR3 is 15 amino acids long. V was shortened by 0 bases and J by 9 bases, with 12 bases between the two germline ends.

This clonotype was sampled from a human donor who received a COVID-19 vaccine. Some clones in this sample may be carry-over from other donors' samples. The sample was CD4+ T cells from PBMCs cultured with HCoV-NL63 spike peptides, taken after COVID-19 vaccination. The rearrangement links TRBV6-5 to TRBJ1-6, with D uncertain. The CDR3 is CASSYSPRPGSPLHF. CDR3 DNA sequence: TGTGCCAGCAGTTACTCTCCCCGACCAGGTTCACCCCTCCACTTT.